This TCR beta chain derives from a study of cytomegalovirus exposure and HLA in healthy donors. CDR1 is SGHNT, CDR2 YYREEE, per germline (reference sequence). V trimming: 4 bases; J trimming: 4 bases; junction bases outside the gene matches: 11. The CDR3 consists of 16 residues. General study findings and limits: The majority of CMV-associated TCR beta chains were reported as apparently HLA-restricted in a later analysis.

The donors were healthy bone marrow donors. About this clone itself: The antigen remains undetermined.

Use of 60 Vbeta and 13 Jbeta primers characterized the PCR. Per the authors' pipeline: About 80 million unique TCR beta chains, roughly 11 million of them shared, were counted by a later analysis. Profiled with immunoSEQ multiplex PCR; TCRdb holds only in-frame clones, not every one. From that table come the V and J calls and clone size; the DNA was used to work out D and trimming. The table includes around 180,000 clones, 65% to 75% detected once. The sequenced sample was PBMCs. V and J are TRBV5-4 and TRBJ2-3; 8 bases line up with TRBD2. This sequence was found in a girl aged 10-17 years in good health and CMV-seronegative. CDR3 residues: CASSPPSGGESDTQYF. CDR3 nucleotides: TGTGCCAGCAGCCCCCCGAGCGGGGGTGAATCAGATACGCAGTATTTT.